This T cell receptor beta chain was identified in a study of blood T cell repertoires in COVID-19. Study as a whole: The samples span acute and convalescent COVID-19 from the United States, Italy and Spain. T cells, B-cell-depleted T cells, or PBMCs supplied cDNA or gDNA.

Germline loops: CDR1 SEHNR, CDR2 FQNEAQ (reference sequence). The CDR3 runs to 14 residues. Trimming cost V 0 bases and J 6 bases; bases outside gene matches: 1. Per the authors' pipeline: Estimates of nucleated cell counts were drawn from the amplification of reference gene primers. The repertoire was sequenced with immunoSEQ multiplex PCR; TCRdb's copy has only in-frame clones and lacks some. V, J and clone size are those of that table, while D and trimming were read from the DNA. The sample lists tens of thousands of clones, roughly 88% seen once, with 5.6% in the top ten. The specimen was peripheral blood. This TCR derives from an older woman with acute or convalescent COVID-19. V usage is TRBV7-9 and J usage is TRBJ2-1, with 8 bases lining up with TRBD2. CDR3 residues: CASSLARGVNEQFF. The CDR3 DNA sequence: TGTGCCAGCAGCTTAGCGCGGGGGGTCAATGAGCAGTTCTTC.